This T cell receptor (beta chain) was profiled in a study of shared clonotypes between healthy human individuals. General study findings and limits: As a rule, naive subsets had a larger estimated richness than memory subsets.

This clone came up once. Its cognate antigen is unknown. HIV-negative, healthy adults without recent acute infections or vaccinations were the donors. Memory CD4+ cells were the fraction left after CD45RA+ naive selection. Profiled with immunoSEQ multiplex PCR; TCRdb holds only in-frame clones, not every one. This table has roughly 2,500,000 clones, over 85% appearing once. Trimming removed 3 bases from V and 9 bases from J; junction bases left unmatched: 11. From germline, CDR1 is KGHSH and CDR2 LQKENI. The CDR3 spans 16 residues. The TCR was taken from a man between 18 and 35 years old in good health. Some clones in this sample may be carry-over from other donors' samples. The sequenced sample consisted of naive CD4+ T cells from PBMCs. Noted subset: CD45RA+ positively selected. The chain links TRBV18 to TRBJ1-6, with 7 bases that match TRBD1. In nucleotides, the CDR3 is TGTGCCAGCTCACCGCCGGACAGGCCATATCGTTCACCCCTCCACTTT. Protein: CASSPPDRPYRSPLHF.